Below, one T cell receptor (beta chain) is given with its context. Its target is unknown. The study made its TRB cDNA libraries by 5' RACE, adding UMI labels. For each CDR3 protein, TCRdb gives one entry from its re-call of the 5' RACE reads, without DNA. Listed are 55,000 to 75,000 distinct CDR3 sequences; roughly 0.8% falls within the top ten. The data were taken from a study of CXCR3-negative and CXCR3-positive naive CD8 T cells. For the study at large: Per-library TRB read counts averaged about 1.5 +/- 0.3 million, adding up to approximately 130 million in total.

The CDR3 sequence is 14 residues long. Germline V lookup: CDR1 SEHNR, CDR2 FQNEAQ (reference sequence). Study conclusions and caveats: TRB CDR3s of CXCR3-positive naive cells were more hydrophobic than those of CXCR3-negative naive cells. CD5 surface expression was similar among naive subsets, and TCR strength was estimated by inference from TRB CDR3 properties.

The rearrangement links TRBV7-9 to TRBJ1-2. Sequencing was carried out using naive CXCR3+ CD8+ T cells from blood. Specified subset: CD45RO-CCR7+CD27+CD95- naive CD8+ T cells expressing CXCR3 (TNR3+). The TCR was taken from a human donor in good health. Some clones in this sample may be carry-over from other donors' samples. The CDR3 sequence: CASSLVVTTAGYTF.